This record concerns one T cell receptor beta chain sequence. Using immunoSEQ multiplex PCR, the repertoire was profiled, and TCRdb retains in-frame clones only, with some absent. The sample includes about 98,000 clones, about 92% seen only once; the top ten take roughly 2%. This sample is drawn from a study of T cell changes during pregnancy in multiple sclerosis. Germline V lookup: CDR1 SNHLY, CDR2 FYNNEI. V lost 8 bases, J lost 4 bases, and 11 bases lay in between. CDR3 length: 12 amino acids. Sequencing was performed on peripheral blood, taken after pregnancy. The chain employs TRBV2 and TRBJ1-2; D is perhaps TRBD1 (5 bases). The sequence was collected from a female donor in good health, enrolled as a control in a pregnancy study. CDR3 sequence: CASVQGGYGYTF. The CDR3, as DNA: TGTGCCAGCGTCCAGGGTGGCTATGGCTACACCTTC.